The 11 T cell receptor beta chains listed next were all sequenced from one sample in a study of chemoradiotherapy in HPV16-positive cancers. Sequencing used immunoSEQ multiplex PCR; TCRdb keeps in-frame clones, though not all of them. The data show about 53,000 clones, more than 90% seen once. Specimen: blood, collected from a patient who underwent chemoradiotherapy. Receptors were obtained from a human donor with HPV-associated anogenital cancer.

The chain uses TRBV19 and TRBJ1-1; D remains ambiguous. The V gene's germline CDR1 is LNHDA and CDR2 SQIVND (reference sequence). V was cut by 7 bases and J by 6 bases, with 18 bases left in between. This CDR3 spans 14 amino acids. The CDR3 DNA reads TGTGCCAGTACCCCCGGGGAATCCTGGCCTGAAGCTTTCTTT. Translation: CASTPGESWPEAFF. The variable domain in full, completed from reference TRBV19 and TRBJ1-1, reads DGGITQSPKYLFRKEGQNVTLSCEQNLNHDAMYWYRQDPGQGLRLIYYSQIVNDFQKGDIAEGYSVSREKKESFPLTVTSAQKNPTAFYLCASTPGESWPEAFFGQGTRLTVV.

This clone came up a few times. CDR3: CASRGLSYEQYF. The CDR3 nucleotides are TGTGCCAGTAGGGGGTTATCCTACGAGCAGTACTTC. This rearrangement joins TRBV19 to TRBJ2-7; D is unclear. V was pared by 6 bases and J by 1 base, with 7 bases between. The CDR3 runs 12 residues. Germline values: CDR1 LNHDA, CDR2 SQIVND (reference sequence).

The chain carries TRBV19 and TRBJ1-4; the match to TRBD1 covers 7 bases. Germline values: CDR1 LNHDA, CDR2 SQIVND (reference sequence). The CDR3 loop spans 15 amino acids. Trimming removed 9 bases from V and 8 bases from J; junction bases left unmatched: 15. This chain's CDR3 is CASVDSQGLREKLFF. For the CDR3, the DNA is TGTGCCAGCGTCGACTCACAGGGGCTAAGGGAAAAACTGTTTTTT. The full variable domain, rest sourced from reference TRBV19 and TRBJ1-4, is DGGITQSPKYLFRKEGQNVTLSCEQNLNHDAMYWYRQDPGQGLRLIYYSQIVNDFQKGDIAEGYSVSREKKESFPLTVTSAQKNPTAFYLCASVDSQGLREKLFFGSGTQLSVL.

This chain uses TRBV5-6 with TRBJ2-2; 9 bases are shared with TRBD2. Germline CDR1 reads SGHDT; CDR2 reads YYEEEE. The CDR3 is 17 residues long. The V segment lost 4 bases and the J segment 4 bases; nucleotides outside the gene matches: 11. The CDR3, as DNA: TGTGCCAGCAGCCCGGTGGGACTAGCAGGAGGCACCGGGGAGCTGTTTTTT. Amino acids: CASSPVGLAGGTGELFF.

V is TRBV6-5 and J is TRBJ1-1; 7 nucleotides match TRBD1. In germline, CDR1 is MNHEY, CDR2 SVGAGI. The CDR3 spans 13 residues. J was trimmed by 5 bases and V by 9 bases; bases with no gene match: 9. The DNA of the CDR3 is TGTGCCAGTCTTCGGAACAGGGGAACTGAAGCTTTCTTT. Translation: CASLRNRGTEAFF.

This chain uses TRBV6-4 with TRBJ2-3; a weak D match, TRBD2 (7 bases). With 2 bases removed from V and 6 bases from J, the gap between germline ends came to 18 bases. This CDR3 has 16 residues. Germline CDR1 and CDR2: MRHNA and SNTAGT. In nucleotides, the CDR3 is TGTGCCAGCAGTGACCGTGGGGGGGCAATGCCCGATACGCAGTATTTT. It translates to CASSDRGGAMPDTQYF.

The chain recombines TRBV29-1 with TRBJ1-6, with unresolved D. V lost 6 bases and J lost 10, with 19 bases in between. Germline lookup yields CDR1 SQVTM and CDR2 ANQGSEA. The CDR3 runs to 14 residues. CDR3 loop: CSVAGPGLGSPLHF. CDR3 sequence (DNA): TGCAGCGTGGCTGGGCCAGGCTTAGGGTCACCCCTCCACTTT.

This CDR3 is CASSFASLNTEAFF. The CDR3 coding sequence is TGTGCCAGCAGCTTTGCCTCTTTGAACACTGAAGCTTTCTTT. V usage is TRBV7-5 and J usage is TRBJ1-1. TRBV7-5 is a listed pseudogene. The CDR3 sequence is 14 residues long.

The genes are TRBV25-1 and TRBJ1-1; tentatively, D is TRBD1 (6 bases). Germline CDR1 and CDR2: MGHDK and SYGVNS. V lost 1 base, J lost 0 bases, and 15 bases lay in between. This CDR3 has 17 amino acids. The CDR3 loop is CASSEWTGTNMNTEAFF. CDR3 nucleotides: TGTGCCAGCAGTGAATGGACCGGGACAAACATGAACACTGAAGCTTTCTTT.

The chain couples TRBV6-1 to TRBJ1-4; D might be TRBD1 (5 bases). V lost 6 bases and J lost 3, with 14 bases in between. The germline CDR1 and CDR2 sequences are MNHNS and SASEGT. The CDR3 loop spans 15 amino acids. CDR3 sequence (DNA): TGTGCCAGCAGAGCCACAGGAGCACCTAATGAAAAACTGTTTTTT. It is translated as CASRATGAPNEKLFF.

This chain joins TRBV11-2 and TRBJ2-3, with a possible D match to TRBD2 (5 bases). CDR3 length equals 13 residues. The V end lost 6 bases, the J end lost 9 bases, and 16 bases lay between the germline ends. Germline V gene data show CDR1 as SGHAT and CDR2 as FQNNGV. CDR3 residues: CASRPDPGVTQYF. The CDR3 region has the DNA TGTGCCAGCAGACCCGATCCCGGGGTCACGCAGTATTTT.